The rows below give T cell receptor beta chains drawn from one sample of a study of blood T cell repertoires in COVID-19. Only in-frame clones appear in the TCRdb table, and some are missing; sequencing was by immunoSEQ multiplex PCR. The repertoire holds about 260,000 clones, with 86% as singletons. Specimen: peripheral blood. The source of these receptors is a man in his forties who had recovered from COVID-19. Each CDR3 is given without its conserved first and last residue. The order of the fields is V gene, CDR3 protein.

>TRBV11-2
ASSLFPGGPEETQY
>TRBV16
ASSRLTGGSGELF
>TRBV6-2/TRBV6-3
ASSYLDTQY
>TRBV3-1/TRBV3-2
ASSPRTSGRIGELF
>TRBV19
ASSKTGGRYTEAF
>TRBV21-1
ASSSRQGGLGEQY
>TRBV20-1
SASDVGGPYEQY
>TRBV30
AWSPSRSGRWTGELF
>TRBV5-1
ASSLGQVRDEQF
>TRBV3-1/TRBV3-2
ASSQVPGLAGSTDTQY
>TRBV7-8
ASSLDTGVWTDTQY
>TRBV6-6
ASSYSSGPGEAF
>TRBV6-5
ASSYDYNTGELF
>TRBV7-9
ASSRGQGDTEAF
>TRBV7-8
ASSLGGGAPGELF
>TRBV19
ASSIMTSGRGNTQY
>TRBV24-1
ATSEAGGPVDTQY
>TRBV7-8
ASSPRGLGTGELF
>TRBV2
ASSSISGTGGWYEQY
>TRBV15
ATSTSMPPYNEQF
>TRBV7-3
ASSHAKDPRLGDTQY
>TRBV29-1
SVESTGPGRYGYT
>TRBV13
ASSPPAAESSYNEQF
>TRBV7-2
ASSLEIMAAF
>TRBV19
ASSPHRGLSYNEQF
>TRBV18
ASSPLPTGGPVNQPQH
>TRBV10-3
AISDFQGDTQY
>TRBV7-2
ASSQWGQIYGYT
>TRBV18
ASSPPTGGVPYSKNTDTQY
>TRBV7-2
ASSFSGAYNEQF
>TRBV28
ASSLWAGSPGNTIY
>TRBV12-3/TRBV12-4
ASRPTGVHEAF
>TRBV9
ASSATGMNTEAF
>TRBV15
ATTHRGGGYTEAF
>TRBV27
ASSPQGQGSETQY
>TRBV30
AWSVLGNQPQH
>TRBV7-2
ASSQGQGTGGYT
>TRBV7-8
ASSSPTLGLAAYEQY
>TRBV4-1
ASSQVGGKAYEQF
>TRBV6-5
AGGAVGGNTIY